This TCR beta chain was retrieved from a study of CD8+ T cells in alopecia areata. The CDR3 sequence is 14 residues long. CDR1 and CDR2 (germline): SGHTA, FQGNSA. V trimming: 2 bases; J trimming: 9 bases; junction bases outside the gene matches: 6. cDNA prepared by RNA extraction and subsequent reverse transcription served as the template for sequencing. The data were produced by immunoSEQ multiplex PCR, yet TCRdb's version contains in-frame clones alone and is incomplete. The sample has about 140,000 clones; approximately 49% are singletons. The J gene is TRBJ2-3, the V gene TRBV7-2; 9 bases are shared with TRBD1. The sequence came from a human donor with alopecia areata. Sequencing was performed on CD4+ T cells sorted from blood, taken at week 0. The CDR3 coding sequence is TGTGCCAGCAGCTTATTATCCGGACAGGGGACGCAGTATTTT. As protein: CASSLLSGQGTQYF.